This entry lists 14 T cell receptor beta chains sequenced from one sample in a study of blood T cell repertoires in COVID-19. Repertoires were generated with immunoSEQ multiplex PCR, while TCRdb's copy carries only in-frame clones and drops some. The sample carries around 200,000 clones, just under 80% recorded once. The sequenced material came from peripheral blood. These receptors originate from a woman older than 75 with active or convalescent COVID-19.

V gene TRBV5-1 combines with J gene TRBJ2-7; 7 bases are a match to TRBD1. V trimming: 0 bases; J trimming: 5 bases; junction bases outside the gene matches: 8. CDR1 SGHRS and CDR2 YFSETQ come from the germline V gene. The CDR3 runs 15 residues. For the CDR3, the DNA is TGCGCCAGCAGCTTGGTCGGGAACAGGGGAAACGAGCAGTACTTC. Its protein is CASSLVGNRGNEQYF.

The rearrangement links TRBV18 to TRBJ1-5; TRBD1 might be the D (5 bases). The V end lost 4 bases, the J end lost 1 base, and 8 bases lay between the germline ends. The CDR3 has 14 residues. The V gene's germline CDR1 is KGHSH and CDR2 LQKENI. The CDR3 reads CASSLDISNQPQHF. The DNA of the CDR3 is TGTGCCAGCTCACTGGACATAAGCAATCAGCCCCAGCATTTT. The full variable domain, its missing parts supplied by reference TRBV18 and TRBJ1-5, is NAGVMQNPRHLVRRRGQEARLRCSPMKGHSHVYWYRQLPEEGLKFMVYLQKENIIDESGMPKERFSAEFPKEGPSILRIQQVVRGDSAAYFCASSLDISNQPQHFGDGTRLSIL.

This clone was seen just once. V gene TRBV2 combines with J gene TRBJ1-1; 8 positions agree with TRBD1. This CDR3 contains 14 residues. Trimming took 6 bases from V and 3 from J; bases not matched to a gene: 6. In germline, CDR1 is SNHLY, CDR2 FYNNEI. The DNA for the CDR3 is TGTGCCAGCAGGGACAGGGATGGGTACACTGAAGCTTTCTTT. Translation gives CASRDRDGYTEAFF.

This chain joins TRBV28 and TRBJ2-5, with 10 nucleotides matching TRBD2. V shed 3 bases and J 5 bases; nucleotides not matched to a gene: 9. Germline lookup yields CDR1 MDHEN and CDR2 SYDVKM. CDR3 length: 16 amino acids. The CDR3 reads CASSFSSLAGAETQYF. The DNA of the CDR3 is TGTGCCAGCAGTTTTAGTTCTCTAGCGGGGGCGGAGACCCAGTACTTC.

This sequence joins TRBV2 and TRBJ2-7; D unresolved. Germline CDR1 and CDR2: SNHLY and FYNNEI. The length of the CDR3 is 12 residues. V was cut by 5 bases and J by 6 bases, with 11 bases left in between. This CDR3 reads CASSLISTEQYF. DNA for the CDR3: TGTGCCAGCAGTCTTATATCTACCGAGCAGTACTTC.

V gene TRBV10-1 combines with J gene TRBJ2-7, with D possibly matching TRBD2 (5 bases). The germline gives CDR1 WNHNN, CDR2 SYGVQD (reference sequence). Trimming cost V 4 bases and J 0 bases, with 10 bases left between them. The CDR3 contains 14 residues. The CDR3 protein is CASSAGMSSYEQYF. CDR3 coding DNA: TGCGCCAGCAGTGCGGGGATGAGCTCCTACGAGCAGTACTTC.

The chain carries TRBV5-1 and TRBJ2-3; 7 bases match TRBD1. Germline assignment: CDR1 SGHRS and CDR2 YFSETQ. The CDR3 spans 17 residues. Trimming at V came to 3 bases and at J to 7 bases, leaving 17 bases not matched to a gene. The CDR3 reads CASSSDEGAFLDYTQYF. The CDR3 bases are TGCGCCAGCAGCTCGGACGAGGGGGCGTTCTTGGACTATACGCAGTATTTT.

V and J are TRBV5-6 and TRBJ2-3; 9 bases map to TRBD1. The trim removed 1 base at V and 4 bases at J, leaving 7 bases unmatched. Germline lookup yields CDR1 SGHDT and CDR2 YYEEEE. This CDR3 spans 16 amino acids. Written as DNA, the CDR3 is TGTGCCAGCAGCTTGCTCTTACAGGGGGCATCAGATACGCAGTATTTT. Translating gives CASSLLLQGASDTQYF. The complete variable domain, with remaining parts taken from reference TRBV5-6 and TRBJ2-3, reads DAGVTQSPTHLIKTRGQQVTLRCSPKSGHDTVSWYQQALGQGPQFIFQYYEEEERQRGNFPDRFSGHQFPNYSSELNVNALLLGDSALYLCASSLLLQGASDTQYFGPGTRLTVL.

V gene TRBV30 combines with J gene TRBJ1-5; tentative D call: TRBD1 (6 bases). V shed 2 bases and J shed 7 bases, with 15 bases lying between them. Germline CDR1 and CDR2: GTSNPN and SVGIG (reference sequence). The CDR3 sequence is 14 residues long. CDR3 region: CAWSIGQGWQPQHF. The DNA for the CDR3 is TGTGCCTGGAGTATCGGCCAGGGGTGGCAGCCCCAGCATTTT.

The chain employs TRBV27 and TRBJ1-5; D perhaps matches TRBD1 (6 bases). The CDR3 is made up of 17 amino acids. The ends were cut back, 5 bases at V and 0 bases at J, with 17 bases in the middle. Germline lookup yields CDR1 MNHEY and CDR2 SMNVEV (reference sequence). The CDR3 loop reads CASSPGGGRGSNQPQHF. The CDR3 DNA reads as TGTGCCAGCAGTCCCGGCGGGGGGCGCGGTAGCAATCAGCCCCAGCATTTT.

This clone appeared a single time. The rearrangement joins TRBV4-3 to TRBJ2-1; tentative D call: TRBD2 (6 bases). The CDR3 is made up of 16 amino acids. From germline, CDR1 is LGHNA and CDR2 YSLEER. Deletions cut 0 bases from V and 4 bases from J, with 13 bases between. CDR3 DNA sequence: TGCGCCAGCAGCCAAGACAAACTAGCAGGATACAATGAGCAGTTCTTC. It yields the protein CASSQDKLAGYNEQFF.

This rearrangement joins TRBV5-1 to TRBJ2-3; the D gene is possibly TRBD2 (5 bases). Trimming stripped 4 bases from V and 4 bases from J, with 16 bases between. Germline V gene data show CDR1 as SGHRS and CDR2 as YFSETQ. The CDR3 length is 15 residues. The CDR3 here is CASSPPRGGSDTQYF. The CDR3 region has the DNA TGCGCCAGCAGCCCCCCCCGGGGTGGATCAGATACGCAGTATTTT. Full variable domain (missing parts from reference TRBV5-1 and TRBJ2-3): KAGVTQTPRYLIKTRGQQVTLSCSPISGHRSVSWYQQTPGQGLQFLFEYFSETQRNKGNFPGRFSGRQFSNSRSEMNVSTLELGDSALYLCASSPPRGGSDTQYFGPGTRLTVL.

The V call is TRBV28, the J call TRBJ1-6; 7 nucleotides align to TRBD1. With V trimmed by 4 bases and J by 11 bases, 8 bases remained unmatched. The CDR3 contains 14 residues. CDR1 and CDR2 from the germline V gene are MDHEN and SYDVKM. The CDR3 DNA reads TGTGCCAGCAGTTCGAACAGGGGCCGGGCACCCCTCCACTTT. Its protein product is CASSSNRGRAPLHF.

The gene calls are TRBV6-5 and TRBJ1-2, with a weak D call TRBD1 (5 bases). The germline V gene encodes CDR1 MNHEY and CDR2 SVGAGI. The CDR3 covers 13 residues. V gave up 5 bases and J gave up 5 bases, with 12 bases separating them. The CDR3 bases are TGTGCCAGCAGTCCGGCAGGGCGATATGGCTACACCTTC. This sequence encodes CASSPAGRYGYTF.